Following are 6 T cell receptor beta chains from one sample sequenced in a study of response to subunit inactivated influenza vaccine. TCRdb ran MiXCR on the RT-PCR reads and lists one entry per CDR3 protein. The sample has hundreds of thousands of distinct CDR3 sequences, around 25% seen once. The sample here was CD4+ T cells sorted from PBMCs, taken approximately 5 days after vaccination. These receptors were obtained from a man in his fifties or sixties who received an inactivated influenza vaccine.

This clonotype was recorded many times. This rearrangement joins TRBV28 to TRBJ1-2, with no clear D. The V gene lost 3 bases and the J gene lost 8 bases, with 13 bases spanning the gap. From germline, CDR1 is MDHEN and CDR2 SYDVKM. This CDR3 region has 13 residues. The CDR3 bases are TGTGCCAGCAGTTTCCGGGCAGGTCGAGGCTACACCTTC. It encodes CASSFRAGRGYTF.

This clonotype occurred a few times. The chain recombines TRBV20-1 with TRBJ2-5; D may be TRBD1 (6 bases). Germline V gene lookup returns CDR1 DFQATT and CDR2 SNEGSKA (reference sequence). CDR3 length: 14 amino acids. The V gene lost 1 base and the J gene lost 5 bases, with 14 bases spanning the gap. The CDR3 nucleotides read TGCAGTGCTAGAGTAGCCAGGGGCACGGAGACCCAGTACTTC. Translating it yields CSARVARGTETQYF.

Here the CDR3 reads CASRISGGQNNEQFF. Written as DNA, the CDR3 is TGTGCCAGCAGAATAAGCGGGGGGCAAAACAATGAGCAGTTCTTC. The V gene is TRBV6-2 or TRBV6-3, the J gene TRBJ2-1; 9 bases match TRBD2. The ends lost 6 bases at V and 5 bases at J; junction bases unmatched: 8. Germline V gene lookup returns CDR1 MNHEY and CDR2 SVGEGT. CDR3 size: 15 residues.

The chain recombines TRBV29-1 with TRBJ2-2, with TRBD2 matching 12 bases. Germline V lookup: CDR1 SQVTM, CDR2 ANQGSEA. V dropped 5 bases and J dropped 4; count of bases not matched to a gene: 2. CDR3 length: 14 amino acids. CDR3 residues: CSVLAGGPTGELFF. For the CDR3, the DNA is TGCAGCGTTCTAGCGGGGGGGCCCACCGGGGAGCTGTTTTTT.

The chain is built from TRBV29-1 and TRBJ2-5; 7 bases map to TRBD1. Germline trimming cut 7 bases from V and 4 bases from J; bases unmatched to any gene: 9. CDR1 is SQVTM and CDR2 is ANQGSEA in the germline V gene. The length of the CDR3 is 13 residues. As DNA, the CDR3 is TGCAGCGCTACACTGACAGGGTCAGAGACCCAGTACTTC. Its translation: CSATLTGSETQYF.

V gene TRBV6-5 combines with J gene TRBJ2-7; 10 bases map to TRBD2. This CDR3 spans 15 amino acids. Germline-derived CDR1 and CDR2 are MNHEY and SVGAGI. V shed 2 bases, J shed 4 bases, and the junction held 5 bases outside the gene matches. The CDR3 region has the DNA TGTGCCAGCAGTTACCCCGGGACTAGCGTATACGAGCAGTACTTC. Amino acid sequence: CASSYPGTSVYEQYF.